These 22 T cell receptor beta chains were sequenced from one sample in a study of blood T cell repertoires in COVID-19 (TCRdb year 2020). The library relied on the immunoSEQ multiplex PCR assay. Sourced from immuneACCESS, this table was stored by TCRdb with only in-frame sequences that have V and J called. A share of the clones is absent; for the studies checked, an unresolved V gene accounts for under half, and the remainder has no known explanation. This sample has around 160,000 clones in its table, and roughly 74% of those were observed once. More than 11% of the sample lies in the top ten. Material: peripheral blood. Receptor source: a woman aged 80 or over with acute or convalescent COVID-19.

This clone was recorded only once. The chain uses TRBV5-1 and TRBJ1-2; D not certain. V was shortened by 3 bases and J by 1 base, with 10 bases between the two germline ends. In germline, CDR1 is SGHRS, CDR2 YFSETQ. CDR3 length equals 14 residues. CDR3 nucleotides: TGCGCCAGCAGCTGGGCCCAGCTTAACTATGGCTACACCTTC. Its protein is CASSWAQLNYGYTF.

This clone has more than one count but fewer than ten. The rearrangement joins TRBV5-1 to TRBJ1-1; 10 nucleotides line up with TRBD1. With 3 bases clipped from V and 5 bases from J, the junction kept 7 bases outside the gene matches. CDR3 length: 15 residues. Looked up from germline, CDR1 is SGHRS and CDR2 is YFSETQ. The CDR3 protein is CASSYSTGGLTEAFF. Written as DNA, the CDR3 is TGCGCCAGCAGCTACTCGACAGGGGGCTTAACTGAAGCTTTCTTT.

The chain carries TRBV11-2 and TRBJ2-1; the D is unclear. CDR1 SGHAT and CDR2 FQNNGV come from the germline V gene. V dropped 6 bases and J dropped 0 bases, with 9 bases sitting between them. The CDR3 has 14 amino acids. The CDR3 loop reads CASSSLNSYNEQFF. The CDR3 DNA reads TGTGCCAGCAGTAGTCTTAACTCCTACAATGAGCAGTTCTTC.

This chain links TRBV4-1 with TRBJ1-2; no definite D call. Trimming left V 0 bases short and J 6 bases short, with 11 bases between. Germline CDR1 is MGHRA and CDR2 is YSYEKL. The CDR3 totals 14 residues. CDR3 nucleotides: TGCGCCAGCAGCCAAGATCGGCTCGGGGATGGCTACACCTTC. It translates to CASSQDRLGDGYTF.

The V and J genes are TRBV18 and TRBJ1-3; D unresolved. The germline V gene has CDR1 KGHSH and CDR2 LQKENI. The V and J ends lost 10 bases and 4 bases respectively, with 11 bases between them. This CDR3 spans 12 amino acids. The CDR3 protein is CATNGRGNTIYF. Written as DNA, the CDR3 is TGTGCCACAAACGGTCGGGGAAACACCATATATTTT.

V is TRBV6-1 and J is TRBJ2-2, with 10 nucleotides matching TRBD2. With 4 bases clipped from V and 1 base from J, the junction kept 6 bases outside the gene matches. Per the germline V gene, CDR1 is MNHNS and CDR2 is SASEGT. This CDR3 spans 17 amino acids. The CDR3 region is CASSATLAGGNTGELFF. The CDR3, as DNA: TGTGCCAGCAGTGCCACCTTAGCGGGAGGGAACACCGGGGAGCTGTTTTTT.

The chain couples TRBV5-4 to TRBJ2-3, with no clear D. The CDR3 consists of 11 residues. V dropped 6 bases and J dropped 6 bases, with 8 bases sitting between them. Germline lookup yields CDR1 SGHNT and CDR2 YYREEE (reference sequence). The chain's CDR3 is CASTTRDTQYF. Written as DNA, the CDR3 is TGTGCCAGCACCACCCGGGATACGCAGTATTTT.

V usage is TRBV30 and J usage is TRBJ1-3; TRBD1 agrees at 9 bases. The CDR3 runs 15 residues. The germline V gene encodes CDR1 GTSNPN and CDR2 SVGIG (reference sequence). V trimming: 0 bases; J trimming: 5 bases; junction bases outside the gene matches: 5. CDR3 sequence (DNA): TGTGCCTGGAGTGTACTCGGGACAGGGAGAAACACCATATATTTT. This codes for CAWSVLGTGRNTIYF.

The chain carries TRBV6-5 and TRBJ2-3; 8 bases match TRBD2. V shed 7 bases, J shed 4 bases, and the junction held 7 bases outside the gene matches. Germline V gene data show CDR1 as MNHEY and CDR2 as SVGAGI. The CDR3 is 14 residues long. The CDR3 coding sequence is TGTGCCAGCAAGACTAGCGTGGGGGCAGATACGCAGTATTTT. Translation: CASKTSVGADTQYF.

The chain combines TRBV29-1 with TRBJ2-5; D remains unclear. The CDR3 totals 12 residues. CDR1 SQVTM and CDR2 ANQGSEA come from the germline V gene. Deletions cut 1 base from V and 11 bases from J, with 14 bases between. The CDR3: CSVEVVTDGQYF. CDR3 DNA sequence: TGCAGCGTTGAAGTCGTGACCGACGGGCAGTACTTC.

V gene TRBV5-4 combines with J gene TRBJ1-3, with a tentative D call TRBD1 (6 bases). This CDR3 spans 15 amino acids. Germline lookup yields CDR1 SGHNT and CDR2 YYREEE (reference sequence). Trimming shortened V by 4 bases and J by 0 bases, and 11 bases separated the two germline ends. CDR3 sequence reads: CASSPKDSSGNTIYF. The CDR3 bases are TGTGCCAGCAGCCCTAAGGACAGCTCTGGAAACACCATATATTTT.

The V gene is TRBV7-9, the J gene TRBJ1-1; possible D gene TRBD1, 6 bases. Trimming shortened V by 5 bases and J by 0 bases, and 16 bases separated the two germline ends. This CDR3 region has 16 residues. Per germline, CDR1 SEHNR and CDR2 FQNEAQ (reference sequence). The CDR3 DNA is TGTGCCAGCAGCGCAGACAGGCCGCTCGTGAACACTGAAGCTTTCTTT. Translating it yields CASSADRPLVNTEAFF.

The rearrangement links TRBV6-6 to TRBJ2-1; TRBD2 matches 8 bases. The CDR3 consists of 14 residues. Germline CDR1 MNHNY, CDR2 SVGAGI (reference sequence). V lost 10 bases, J lost 5 bases, and 10 bases stayed unmatched. In DNA form, the CDR3 reads TGTGCCATCCTTCGGGGACTAGGAAACAATGAGCAGTTCTTC. Residues: CAILRGLGNNEQFF.

This clone was detected once. The chain links TRBV11-3 to TRBJ2-3; 9 nucleotides line up with TRBD2. The trim removed 5 bases at V and 4 bases at J, leaving 7 bases unmatched. The length of the CDR3 is 15 residues. Germline CDR1 reads SGHNT; CDR2 reads YENEEA. In DNA form, the CDR3 reads TGTGCCAGCAGCGACGGACTAGCGTCCCCAGATACGCAGTATTTT. Its protein is CASSDGLASPDTQYF.

CDR3 in DNA: TGTGCCAGCAGTTACTCGGCGGCCACAGATACGCAGTATTTT. Residues: CASSYSAATDTQYF. This chain joins TRBV6-5 and TRBJ2-3; the D is unclear. The CDR3 has 14 residues. Germline CDR1 is MNHEY and CDR2 is SVGAGI. With 0 bases removed from V and 2 bases from J, the gap between germline ends came to 6 bases.

The rearrangement uses TRBV3-1 (or the pseudogene TRBV3-2) and TRBJ2-7; D gene ambiguous. The V and J ends lost 1 base and 0 bases respectively, with 10 bases between them. The CDR3 has 15 amino acids. Germline V gives CDR1 LGHDT, CDR2 YNNKEL (reference sequence). The CDR3 sequence: CASSQGAMGSYEQYF. CDR3 nucleotide sequence: TGTGCCAGCAGCCAAGGGGCAATGGGCTCCTACGAGCAGTACTTC.

The V call is TRBV6-5, the J call TRBJ2-7; no clear D. Germline V gene lookup returns CDR1 MNHEY and CDR2 SVGAGI. Between the trimmed V and J ends, which lost 8 bases and 3 bases, there was a span of 8 bases. There are 11 residues in the CDR3. CDR3 protein: CASALGYEQYF. The CDR3 coding sequence is TGTGCCAGCGCTCTAGGCTACGAGCAGTACTTC.

This clone was seen only once. The CDR3: CASSLASVRTNSPLHF. The CDR3 DNA is TGTGCCAGCAGCTTAGCCTCCGTAAGGACAAATTCACCCCTCCACTTT. V usage is TRBV7-8 and J usage is TRBJ1-6; tentatively, D is TRBD1 (5 bases). Germline V CDR1 and CDR2: SGHVS, FQNEAQ. The CDR3 has 16 amino acids. The ends were cut back, 0 bases at V and 7 bases at J, with 13 bases in the middle.

This clone appeared a single time. J is TRBJ2-1 and V is TRBV19; 10 nucleotides line up with TRBD2. The J segment lost 2 bases and the V segment lost 2 bases, leaving 6 bases of the junction unmatched. This CDR3 region has 17 residues. CDR1 and CDR2 from the germline V gene are LNHDA and SQIVND (reference sequence). The CDR3 DNA reads TGTGCCAGTAGTATATCTAGCGGGAGACCCACCTACAATGAGCAGTTCTTC. It encodes CASSISSGRPTYNEQFF.

The CDR3 sequence is CASSLAQGGTSEQYF. The CDR3 DNA sequence: TGTGCCAGCAGCTTAGCGCAGGGAGGTACTAGCGAGCAGTACTTC. This chain uses TRBV7-9 with TRBJ2-7, with D possibly matching TRBD2 (6 bases). Trimming stripped 0 bases from V and 6 bases from J, with 15 bases between. CDR1 and CDR2 (germline): SEHNR, FQNEAQ (reference sequence). The CDR3 has 15 residues.

This clone was picked up many times. The chain links TRBV7-9 to TRBJ2-1; D ambiguous. Per germline, CDR1 SEHNR and CDR2 FQNEAQ (reference sequence). The CDR3 has 14 residues. The V and J ends lost 2 bases and 2 bases respectively, with 7 bases between them. CDR3 DNA: TGTGCCAGCAGCTTATTGCAGGCCTACAATGAGCAGTTCTTC. It is translated as CASSLLQAYNEQFF.

The chain joins TRBV5-1 to TRBJ2-1; 7 nucleotides agree with TRBD2. V lost 0 bases, J lost 4 bases, and 7 bases stayed unmatched. Per germline, CDR1 SGHRS and CDR2 YFSETQ. There are 16 residues in the CDR3. The CDR3 DNA reads as TGCGCCAGCAGCTTGGCGTCTAGCGGAAGGTACAATGAGCAGTTCTTC. Translation gives CASSLASSGRYNEQFF.